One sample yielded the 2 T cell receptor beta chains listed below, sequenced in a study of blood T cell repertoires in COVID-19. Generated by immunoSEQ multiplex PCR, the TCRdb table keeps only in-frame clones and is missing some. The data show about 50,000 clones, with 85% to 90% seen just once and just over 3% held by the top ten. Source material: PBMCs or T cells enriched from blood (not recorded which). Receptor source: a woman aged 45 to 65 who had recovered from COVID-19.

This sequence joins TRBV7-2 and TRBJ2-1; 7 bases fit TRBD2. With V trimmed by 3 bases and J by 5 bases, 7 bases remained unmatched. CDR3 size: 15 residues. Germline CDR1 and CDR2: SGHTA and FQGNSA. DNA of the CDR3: TGTGCCAGCAGCTTGGGTAGCGGGCTCAACAATGAGCAGTTCTTC. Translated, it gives CASSLGSGLNNEQFF. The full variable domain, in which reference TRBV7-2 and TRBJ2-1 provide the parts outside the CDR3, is GAGVSQSPSNKVTEKGKDVELRCDPISGHTALYWYRQSLGQGLEFLIYFQGNSAPDKSGLPSDRFSAERTGGSVSTLTIQRTQQEDSAVYLCASSLGSGLNNEQFFGPGTRLTVL.

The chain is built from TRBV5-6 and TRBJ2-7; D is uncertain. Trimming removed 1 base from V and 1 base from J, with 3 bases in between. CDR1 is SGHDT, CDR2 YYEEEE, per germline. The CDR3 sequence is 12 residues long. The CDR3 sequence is CASSLQSYEQYF. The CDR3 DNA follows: TGTGCCAGCAGCTTGCAGTCCTACGAGCAGTACTTC.